This T cell receptor (beta chain) came from a study of vaccination effects on CD4 cells after COVID-19. Study information: Before sequencing took place, the ViraFEST assay used viral peptide pools to expand antigen-specific CD4+ T cells.

Profiling relied on immunoSEQ multiplex PCR, and the TCRdb table lists in-frame clones only, not all of them. Here the sample spans about 45,000 clones, approximately 77% being singletons. Researchers isolated CD4+ T cells once about eleven days of culture had elapsed. Vaccine administered to participants consisted of two doses of either BNT162b2 or mRNA-1273. Points from the study as a whole: The study found marked clonal contraction of infection- and vaccine-induced clones late after vaccination.

Details on this clone: What it binds is not known.

The CDR3 loop spans 13 amino acids. With 1 base removed from V and 1 base from J, the gap between germline ends came to 5 bases. The origin of this receptor is a human donor who received a COVID-19 vaccine. This rearrangement joins TRBV12-3 or TRBV12-4 to TRBJ2-7; D is unresolved. Material: CD4+ T cells from PBMCs cultured without peptide, obtained after COVID-19 vaccination. DNA for the CDR3: TGTGCCAGCAGTTTAGGCCAGTCCTACGAGCAGTACTTC. Protein sequence: CASSLGQSYEQYF.